This is a list of T cell receptor beta chains from one sample in a study of cytomegalovirus exposure and HLA in healthy donors. TCRdb's table, derived via immunoSEQ multiplex PCR, lists solely in-frame clones and lacks some. The sample yields 180,000 or so clones, about 80% seen once. The sequencing sample was made of PBMCs. These receptors all come from a man aged 50-59 years in good health and CMV-seropositive. CDR3s leave out the opening cysteine and the closing phenylalanine or tryptophan. The order of the fields is V gene, clone size, J gene, CDR3 protein. Some rows mark clone size as missing; the rest say once, few, many or name a class of expanded clone.

>TRBV5-5|.|TRBJ2-7
ASSFTGEEQY
>TRBV11-2|.|TRBJ1-1
ASSSSGQHTEAF
>TRBV5-1|.|TRBJ2-2
ASSAGTGGTGELF
>TRBV2|.|TRBJ1-5
ASSDGQPQH
>TRBV5-1|.|TRBJ1-1
ASSFADRNTEAF
>TRBV5-1|.|TRBJ2-1
ASSPEGAGGRWEQF
>TRBV6-4|few|TRBJ2-3
ASSVLAGATDTQY
>TRBV19|.|TRBJ1-1
ASSIRIGEQGPAF
>TRBV9|.|TRBJ2-5
ASSVDRAEGETQY
>TRBV19|once|TRBJ1-2
ASSVRQGASYGYT
>TRBV28|.|TRBJ2-7
ASSFPSDRVLYEQY
>TRBV6-5|.|TRBJ2-3
ASRRTGTDTQY
>TRBV7-2|.|TRBJ2-2
ASSLAGLAGVTGELF
>TRBV2|.|TRBJ2-7
ASSEVSYEQY
>TRBV5-6|.|TRBJ2-2
ASSLGFSGMNTGELF
>TRBV9|.|TRBJ2-1
ASTGGGPASSYNEQF
>TRBV6-6|medium-sized|TRBJ1-1
ASSPHMNTEAF
>TRBV15|once|TRBJ1-6
ATSRGGAGSPLH
>TRBV5-1|.|TRBJ2-1
ASSAGTEYNEQF
>TRBV18|.|TRBJ2-7
ASSPISSSHEQY
>TRBV6-1|.|TRBJ1-6
ASTTQNNSPLH
>TRBV7-3|.|TRBJ2-5
ASSVLGQGAGETQY
>TRBV27|once|TRBJ1-1
ASSLSRQGPTEAF
>TRBV2|.|TRBJ2-3
ASSVFSGGAVGQY
>TRBV4-1|.|TRBJ2-7
ASSQDYHSQGSYEQY
>TRBV5-1|.|TRBJ2-7
ASSLASGYEQY
>TRBV5-5|.|TRBJ2-7
ASSTYYEQY
>TRBV4-2|.|TRBJ1-2
ASSQGGQANYGYT
>TRBV7-2|once|TRBJ1-6
ASSLVHGSSYNSPLH
>TRBV4-1|.|TRBJ1-1
ASSRDGQGNTEAF
>TRBV9|.|TRBJ1-5
ASSVDRGQPQH
>TRBV28|.|TRBJ2-7
ASTRSGMYYEQY
>TRBV7-6|.|TRBJ2-7
ASSFSSGRSYEQY
>TRBV2|.|TRBJ1-1
ASKDRGRNTEAF
>TRBV6-5|.|TRBJ2-5
ASSKFSGQTQY
>TRBV5-1|few|TRBJ2-5
ASSLSSTSGGAGRETQY
>TRBV28|.|TRBJ2-7
ASSLPGGPARNEQY
>TRBV5-6|.|TRBJ2-7
ASSPGTGAYEQY
>TRBV2|.|TRBJ2-7
ASSPPPADEQY
>TRBV5-1|.|TRBJ2-7
ASSLGTSFRSSYEQY
>TRBV27|few|TRBJ1-4
ASSLFPGQGSTNEKLF
>TRBV7-7|.|TRBJ2-5
ASSLVAGKETQY